The present T cell receptor (beta chain) was sequenced within a study of regulatory T cells in long-lasting Graves disease. Study-level information: Graves' patients with a new diagnosis had received antithyroid drugs under 3 months.

V lost 6 bases to trimming and J lost 0 bases, with 13 bases between them. The CDR3 is 14 amino acids. Germline V gives CDR1 SGHRS, CDR2 YFSETQ. Arm-PCR of CDR3 regions and iRepertoire HTBI primers were the basis on which TCR beta libraries were built. A single record per CDR3 protein comes from TCRdb applying MiXCR to the multiplex PCR reads. The sample lists 360,000 or so distinct CDR3 sequences; 16% were seen once. General study points: For persistent Graves' patients, TCR diversity was lower than for newly diagnosed ones.

This clonotype was observed at least ten times. Its antigen is as yet unknown. This sample's time point: newly diagnosed GD, antithyroid drugs for less than 3 months. RNA extracted from PBMCs served as the sequencing template. These same data were also listed under a study on T cells in Graves' hyperthyroidism and ophthalmopathy.

The material sequenced was peripheral blood mononuclear cells (PBMCs), taken at new diagnosis, from a patient treated with antithyroid drugs. The gene calls are TRBV5-1 and TRBJ2-7; D perhaps matches TRBD2 (5 bases). The TCR sequence derives from a man aged 40-55 years with Graves disease. CDR3 protein: CASNEGYSSYEQYF. The CDR3 DNA reads TGCGCCAGCAATGAGGGTTACAGCTCCTACGAGCAGTACTTC.